These 21 T cell receptor beta chains originate from one sample sequenced in a study of Ad26.COV2.S vaccination and SARS-CoV-2 variants. The data were produced by immunoSEQ multiplex PCR, yet TCRdb's version contains in-frame clones alone and is incomplete. Here the sample spans tens of thousands of clones, approximately 86% being singletons. The sequences come from peripheral blood, collected after recovery from COVID-19. These TCRs come from a human donor who had recovered from COVID-19.

This clone has just one count. V gene TRBV11-2 combines with J gene TRBJ2-7; 9 nucleotides match TRBD2. Germline CDR1 and CDR2: SGHAT and FQNNGV. CDR3 length: 15 amino acids. The junction had 9 bases not matched to a gene; V was cut back by 2 bases and J by 7 bases. CDR3 DNA: TGTGCCAGCAGCTTAACAGGCGGGAGGGCCTGGGAGCAGTACTTC. It translates to CASSLTGGRAWEQYF.

The gene calls are TRBV19 and TRBJ2-7; D ambiguous. CDR3 length: 14 amino acids. Germline CDR1 and CDR2: LNHDA and SQIVND (reference sequence). Trimming stripped 1 base from V and 4 bases from J, with 11 bases between. The CDR3 region is CASSIAPETYEQYF. The CDR3 nucleotides are TGTGCCAGTAGTATAGCTCCCGAGACTTACGAGCAGTACTTC.

V and J are TRBV6-5 and TRBJ2-3; 10 bases are shared with TRBD2. The CDR3 runs to 16 residues. Per germline, CDR1 MNHEY and CDR2 SVGAGI. V was pared by 0 bases and J by 3 bases, with 3 bases of the junction left unmatched. The DNA for the CDR3 is TGTGCCAGCAGTTACTCGACACTAGCGGGGACAGATACGCAGTATTTT. Translation gives CASSYSTLAGTDTQYF.

This clone was seen once. This chain uses TRBV7-3 with TRBJ2-3, with D perhaps being TRBD1 or TRBD2 (7 bases each). Per the germline V gene, CDR1 is SGHTA and CDR2 is FQGTGA. CDR3 length: 15 residues. V lost 2 bases and J 14 bases, leaving 23 bases between the germline ends. The CDR3 nucleotides are TGTGCCAGCAGCTTATTTGGTTTGGAAACAGGGGAGGGGTATTTT. It encodes CASSLFGLETGEGYF.

V and J are TRBV19 and TRBJ2-1; possibly TRBD2 for D (6 bases). The V gene's germline CDR1 is LNHDA and CDR2 SQIVND (reference sequence). CDR3 size: 17 residues. With 5 bases removed from V and 4 bases from J, the gap between germline ends came to 21 bases. The chain's CDR3 is CASSLKRAGLGYNEQFF. CDR3 coding DNA: TGTGCCAGTAGTTTGAAACGAGCGGGCCTGGGGTACAATGAGCAGTTCTTC.

As DNA, the CDR3 is TGTGCCAGCAGCTCCTGGACTAGCGGGAGCAATGAGCAGTTCTTC. Its protein product is CASSSWTSGSNEQFF. The chain has TRBV7-3 and TRBJ2-1; 13 bases align to TRBD2. Germline CDR1 and CDR2: SGHTA and FQGTGA. The CDR3 totals 15 residues. V was pared by 4 bases and J by 6 bases, with 3 bases of the junction left unmatched.

This rearrangement joins TRBV2 to TRBJ2-2, with 11 nucleotides matching TRBD1. This CDR3 comprises 15 residues. J gave up 5 bases and V 6 bases, and 5 bases lay outside the gene matches. Germline V gene data show CDR1 as SNHLY and CDR2 as FYNNEI. The CDR3, as DNA: TGTGCCAGCAGCGAGGACAGGGGGCGGACCGGGGAGCTGTTTTTT. Its protein product is CASSEDRGRTGELFF.

The chain joins TRBV27 to TRBJ2-5, with D possibly called TRBD1 or TRBD2 (6 bases each). Germline V gives CDR1 MNHEY, CDR2 SMNVEV (reference sequence). The CDR3 is 16 residues long. The V gene lost 5 bases and the J gene lost 4 bases, with 20 bases spanning the gap. The CDR3 DNA reads as TGTGCCAGCAGTAAAGAAGGGGGGATCAGGGTAGAGACCCAGTACTTC. It translates to CASSKEGGIRVETQYF.

The chain has TRBV7-2 and TRBJ2-2; perhaps TRBD1 as D (5 bases). Germline V gives CDR1 SGHTA, CDR2 FQGNSA. Trimming removed 2 bases at V and 3 bases at J, with 7 bases between. This CDR3 has 14 amino acids. The CDR3 loop is CASSLQGHTGELFF. CDR3 nucleotide sequence: TGTGCCAGCAGCTTACAGGGCCACACCGGGGAGCTGTTTTTT.

This clone turned up a few times. The chain is built from TRBV12-3 or TRBV12-4 and TRBJ1-2; D is ambiguous. There are 13 residues in the CDR3. V lost 5 bases and J lost 5, with 12 bases in between. The CDR3 region has the DNA TGTGCCAGCAGTCAAAACAGAGATTATGGCTACACCTTC. Its translation is CASSQNRDYGYTF.

J is TRBJ1-1 and V is TRBV7-7; D not resolved. V shed 2 bases and J shed 1 base, with 5 bases lying between them. CDR3 length equals 13 residues. From germline, CDR1 is SSHAT and CDR2 FNYEAQ (reference sequence). The chain's CDR3 is CASSLRENTEAFF. CDR3 in DNA: TGTGCCAGCAGCTTACGGGAGAACACTGAAGCTTTCTTT. Full variable domain (remainder filled in from reference TRBV7-7 and TRBJ1-1): GAGVSQSPRYKVTKRGQDVTLRCDPISSHATLYWYQQALGQGPEFLTYFNYEAQPDKSGLPSDRFSAERPEGSISTLTIQRTEQRDSAMYRCASSLRENTEAFFGQGTRLTVV.

This clone was detected only once. The genes are TRBV12-3 or TRBV12-4 and TRBJ2-1; no firm D call. Deletions cut 5 bases from V and 6 bases from J, with 11 bases between. The CDR3 contains 13 residues. CDR3 sequence reads: CASSPRSSNEQFF. As DNA, the CDR3 is TGTGCCAGCAGTCCTCGATCGAGCAATGAGCAGTTCTTC.

The rearrangement links TRBV19 to TRBJ1-1; D is ambiguous. CDR1 is LNHDA, CDR2 SQIVND, per germline (reference sequence). The CDR3 is made up of 15 amino acids. The V end was cut by 1 base, the J end by 5 bases, with 14 bases between. CDR3 nucleotides: TGTGCCAGTAGTATAGGCGGGGTCGGCAAGACTGAAGCTTTCTTT. It codes for CASSIGGVGKTEAFF. Complete variable domain (other parts from reference TRBV19 and TRBJ1-1): DGGITQSPKYLFRKEGQNVTLSCEQNLNHDAMYWYRQDPGQGLRLIYYSQIVNDFQKGDIAEGYSVSREKKESFPLTVTSAQKNPTAFYLCASSIGGVGKTEAFFGQGTRLTVV.

This clone showed up just once. The CDR3 bases are TGTGCCAGCAGGCCTAGCGGGAGAGGCGTCGATACGCAGTATTTT. This codes for CASRPSGRGVDTQYF. This chain joins TRBV28 and TRBJ2-3; TRBD2 agrees at 10 bases. The CDR3 length is 15 residues. Trimming cost V 6 bases and J 6 bases; bases outside gene matches: 9. Germline V gives CDR1 MDHEN, CDR2 SYDVKM.

The rearrangement links TRBV7-3 to TRBJ2-7; possible D gene TRBD2, 7 bases. The V end lost 2 bases, the J end lost 7 bases, and 18 bases lay between the germline ends. This CDR3 region has 15 residues. Germline V gene lookup returns CDR1 SGHTA and CDR2 FQGTGA. The CDR3 sequence is CASSLGGGGAWEQYF. CDR3 nucleotides: TGTGCCAGCAGCTTAGGTGGCGGGGGCGCCTGGGAGCAGTACTTC.

This rearrangement joins TRBV7-9 to TRBJ2-7, with a tentative D call TRBD1 (5 bases). The CDR3 has 12 residues. Between the trimmed V and J ends, which lost 4 bases and 5 bases, there was a span of 9 bases. Germline values: CDR1 SEHNR, CDR2 FQNEAQ (reference sequence). The CDR3 DNA follows: TGTGCCAGCAGCTGGGGCGGTGACGAGCAGTACTTC. Translated: CASSWGGDEQYF. Using reference TRBV7-9 and TRBJ2-7 for the parts outside the CDR3, the full variable domain is DTGVSQNPRHKITKRGQNVTFRCDPISEHNRLYWYRQTLGQGPEFLTYFQNEAQLEKSRLLSDRFSAERPKGSFSTLEIQRTEQGDSAMYLCASSWGGDEQYFGPGTRLTVT.

The chain carries TRBV5-1 and TRBJ2-5; D remains unclear. Germline assignment: CDR1 SGHRS and CDR2 YFSETQ. Trimming took 0 bases from V and 3 from J, leaving 6 bases between them. The CDR3 runs 13 residues. CDR3: CASSLGPKETQYF. In nucleotides, the CDR3 is TGCGCCAGCAGCTTGGGACCTAAAGAGACCCAGTACTTC.

The chain uses TRBV7-3 and TRBJ1-1; D perhaps matches TRBD1 (6 bases). The CDR3 has 14 amino acids. V lost 6 bases and J lost 4, with 15 bases in between. CDR1 is SGHTA and CDR2 is FQGTGA in the germline V gene. DNA for the CDR3: TGTGCCAGCAGTAATGGAGGGGGGAGCACTGAAGCTTTCTTT. It specifies CASSNGGGSTEAFF.

The gene calls are TRBV6-5 and TRBJ2-3; TRBD2 matches 10 bases. Germline V gene sequence: CDR1 MNHEY, CDR2 SVGAGI. V gave up 6 bases and J gave up 4 bases; unmatched junction bases: 7. The CDR3 covers 15 residues. Here the CDR3 reads CASSTKREGPDTQYF. The CDR3 coding sequence is TGTGCCAGCAGCACCAAGCGGGAGGGACCAGATACGCAGTATTTT.

This clone was seen once. The chain links TRBV5-1 to TRBJ2-7, with D possibly called TRBD1 or TRBD2 (5 bases each). Trimming took 0 bases from V and 0 from J, leaving 13 bases between them. Germline CDR1 is SGHRS and CDR2 is YFSETQ. The CDR3 loop spans 16 amino acids. This CDR3 reads CASSLGGDLSSYEQYF. In nucleotides, the CDR3 is TGCGCCAGCAGCTTGGGTGGGGACCTGAGCTCCTACGAGCAGTACTTC.

This clone was observed a few times. V usage is TRBV7-8 and J usage is TRBJ2-7; D call uncertain. Trimming stripped 4 bases from V and 2 bases from J, with 15 bases between. Germline V gene sequence: CDR1 SGHVS, CDR2 FQNEAQ. This CDR3 contains 15 residues. DNA for the CDR3: TGTGCCAGCAGCTGGAGAGAGTTGGCGCCCTACGAGCAGTACTTC. It specifies CASSWRELAPYEQYF.